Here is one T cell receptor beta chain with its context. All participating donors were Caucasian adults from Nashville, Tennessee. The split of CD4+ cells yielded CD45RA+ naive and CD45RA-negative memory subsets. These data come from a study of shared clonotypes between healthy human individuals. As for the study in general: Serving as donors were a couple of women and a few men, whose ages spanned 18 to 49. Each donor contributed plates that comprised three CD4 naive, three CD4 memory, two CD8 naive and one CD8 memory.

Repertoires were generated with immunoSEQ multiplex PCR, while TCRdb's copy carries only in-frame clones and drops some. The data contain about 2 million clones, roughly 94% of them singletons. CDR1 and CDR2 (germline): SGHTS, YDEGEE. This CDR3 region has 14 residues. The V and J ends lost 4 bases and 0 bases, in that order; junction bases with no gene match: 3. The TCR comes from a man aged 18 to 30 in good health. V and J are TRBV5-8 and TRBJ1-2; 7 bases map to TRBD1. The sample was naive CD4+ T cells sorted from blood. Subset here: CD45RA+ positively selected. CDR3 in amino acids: CASSHGTANYGYTF. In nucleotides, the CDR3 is TGTGCCAGCAGCCACGGGACAGCTAACTATGGCTACACCTTC.